What follows is one T cell receptor beta chain and its context. Its matching antigen is unknown. Method: immunoSEQ multiplex PCR; TCRdb's copy keeps in-frame clones and lacks some. The sample consists of around 76,000 clones, approximately 87% of them appearing once. The data originate from a study of cytotoxic CD8 clonotypes in ibrutinib-treated CLL. In the study overall: Enrolment comprised some twelve relapsed/refractory and more than 14 treatment-naive patients; under 18 were IGHV unmutated. The study, taken as a whole, reports: Clonality increased at ibrutinib response, then returned toward baseline at progression.

This CDR3 region has 18 residues. The V segment lost 1 base and the J segment 5 bases; nucleotides outside the gene matches: 8. CDR1 and CDR2 (germline): LGHNT, FRNRAP. The sample was PBMCs, taken after 24 months of ibrutinib treatment. The chain links TRBV12-5 to TRBJ2-3, with 14 bases aligning to TRBD2. The clonotype originates from a human donor with chronic lymphocytic leukemia. The CDR3 DNA reads TGTGCTAGTGGTTTGGAAGGGACTAGCGGGAGTTTCGTAGATACGCAGTATTTT. This translates into CASGLEGTSGSFVDTQYF.